The 21 T cell receptor beta chains presented below share a single source sample, sequenced in a study of blood T cell repertoires in COVID-19. TCRdb's copy holds only in-frame clones and misses some; the assay was immunoSEQ multiplex PCR. The sample includes about 130,000 clones, around 79% of them seen just once. Sequenced material: peripheral blood. The receptor source for this set is a woman in her 70s with COVID-19, enrolled during active disease.

This clone occurred a few times. V gene TRBV6-5 combines with J gene TRBJ1-4; D gene uncertain. The germline V gene encodes CDR1 MNHEY and CDR2 SVGAGI. V was cut by 5 bases and J by 10 bases, with 11 bases left in between. There are 12 residues in the CDR3. CDR3 region: CASSRPEGKLFF. The CDR3 DNA reads TGTGCCAGCAGTAGACCGGAGGGAAAACTGTTTTTT.

This clone has just a few counts. The rearrangement joins TRBV11-1 to TRBJ2-5, with TRBD2 matching over 13 bases. V shed 8 bases and J 4 bases; nucleotides not matched to a gene: 1. This CDR3 has 13 residues. In germline, CDR1 is SGHAT, CDR2 FQDESV (reference sequence). CDR3 sequence (DNA): TGTGCCAGCCGACTAGCGGGGGGAGAGACCCAGTACTTC. Residues: CASRLAGGETQYF.

The rearrangement uses TRBV5-1 and TRBJ1-1; D unresolved. The CDR3 extends over 15 amino acids. With 3 bases removed from V and 0 bases from J, the gap between germline ends came to 12 bases. Germline V CDR1 and CDR2: SGHRS, YFSETQ. The DNA for the CDR3 is TGCGCCAGCAGCTGGTCGCCCAACATGAACACTGAAGCTTTCTTT. It translates to CASSWSPNMNTEAFF.

The chain has TRBV7-3 and TRBJ2-6, with a weak D call TRBD2 (5 bases). Germline-derived CDR1 and CDR2 are SGHTA and FQGTGA. The V end lost 5 bases, the J end lost 2 bases, and 10 bases lay between the germline ends. The CDR3 consists of 15 residues. The CDR3 DNA follows: TGTGCCAGCAGCGCCGCCGGGACTGGGGCCAACGTCCTGACTTTC. Protein: CASSAAGTGANVLTF. Full variable domain (outside the CDR3, taken from reference TRBV7-3 and TRBJ2-6): GAGVSQTPSNKVTEKGKYVELRCDPISGHTALYWYRQSLGQGPEFLIYFQGTGAADDSGLPNDRFFAVRPEGSVSTLKIQRTERGDSAVYLCASSAAGTGANVLTFGAGSRLTVL.

Here the CDR3 DNA reads TGTGCCAGCAGCGAGCGCGGGGCCGTTAATTCACCCCTCCACTTT. Protein product: CASSERGAVNSPLHF. This chain connects TRBV9 to TRBJ1-6, with a tentative D call TRBD1 (5 bases). Germline V gives CDR1 SGDLS, CDR2 YYNGEE. The CDR3 spans 15 residues. V gave up 3 bases and J gave up 6 bases, with 13 bases separating them.

This sequence joins TRBV5-1 and TRBJ1-6; 8 bases map to TRBD1. This CDR3 spans 15 amino acids. Trimming at V came to 4 bases and at J to 5 bases, leaving 5 bases not matched to a gene. Germline assignment: CDR1 SGHRS and CDR2 YFSETQ. In nucleotides, the CDR3 is TGCGCCAGCAGCGCCGACAGGGGAGATAATTCACCCCTCCACTTT. Protein sequence: CASSADRGDNSPLHF.

This clone was seen just once. This chain links TRBV19 with TRBJ1-1, with D maybe TRBD1 (6 bases). From germline, CDR1 is LNHDA and CDR2 SQIVND (reference sequence). The V end lost 5 bases, the J end lost 3 bases, and 13 bases lay between the germline ends. The length of the CDR3 is 14 residues. The CDR3: CASSSPGAYTEAFF. CDR3 sequence (DNA): TGTGCCAGTAGTTCCCCAGGGGCCTACACTGAAGCTTTCTTT.

The chain carries TRBV4-2 and TRBJ2-2; D is uncertain. The CDR3 covers 15 residues. The germline V gene has CDR1 LGHNA and CDR2 YNFKEQ. Trimming removed 4 bases at V and 0 bases at J, with 9 bases between. The CDR3 DNA follows: TGTGCCAGCAGCCCCAGCGCCGCGAACACCGGGGAGCTGTTTTTT. Amino acids: CASSPSAANTGELFF.

The rearrangement joins TRBV7-8 to TRBJ1-5; TRBD1 might be the D (5 bases). V dropped 5 bases and J dropped 7 bases, with 18 bases sitting between them. Germline lookup yields CDR1 SGHVS and CDR2 FQNEAQ. CDR3 length: 15 residues. CDR3 sequence: CASSTGPGDNQPQHF. In DNA form, the CDR3 reads TGTGCCAGCAGCACGGGCCCGGGGGATAACCAGCCCCAGCATTTT. Supplemented by reference TRBV7-8 and TRBJ1-5, the full variable domain reads GAGVSQSPRYKVAKRGQDVALRCDPISGHVSLFWYQQALGQGPEFLTYFQNEAQLDKSGLPSDRFFAERPEGSVSTLKIQRTQQEDSAVYLCASSTGPGDNQPQHFGDGTRLSIL.

This clone was seen once. This chain connects TRBV4-1 to TRBJ1-6; D is unresolved. The germline V and J ends were trimmed by 0 bases and 0 bases, with 9 bases remaining between them. This CDR3 has 17 residues. The V gene's germline CDR1 is MGHRA and CDR2 YSYEKL. CDR3 amino acids: CASSQERGSSYNSPLHF. Written as DNA, the CDR3 is TGCGCCAGCAGCCAAGAACGGGGTAGCTCCTATAATTCACCCCTCCACTTT.

V and J are TRBV4-3 and TRBJ2-3; TRBD2 aligns across 14 bases. Germline trimming cut 4 bases from V and 0 bases from J; bases unmatched to any gene: 6. CDR3 length: 18 amino acids. The germline CDR1 and CDR2 sequences are LGHNA and YSLEER. CDR3 protein: CASSPRLAGGPSTDTQYF. The CDR3 DNA is TGCGCCAGCAGCCCCCGACTAGCGGGGGGGCCTAGCACAGATACGCAGTATTTT.

The chain joins TRBV7-9 to TRBJ2-5, with 10 bases aligning to TRBD2. V lost 0 bases and J lost 5; bases outside the gene matches: 6. Germline-derived CDR1 and CDR2 are SEHNR and FQNEAQ (reference sequence). This CDR3 spans 16 amino acids. The CDR3 here is CASSLAQGLAKETQYF. In DNA form, the CDR3 reads TGTGCCAGCAGCTTAGCCCAGGGACTAGCGAAGGAGACCCAGTACTTC.

This rearrangement joins TRBV5-4 to TRBJ1-1; 7 bases are shared with TRBD1. V lost 5 bases, J lost 1 base, and 8 bases stayed unmatched. Looked up from germline, CDR1 is SGHNT and CDR2 is YYREEE (reference sequence). CDR3 length: 15 amino acids. This CDR3 reads CASRPDRQGNTEAFF. DNA of the CDR3: TGTGCCAGCAGGCCAGATCGACAGGGGAACACTGAAGCTTTCTTT. The whole variable domain, filled in from reference TRBV5-4 and TRBJ1-1, reads ETGVTQSPTHLIKTRGQQVTLRCSSQSGHNTVSWYQQALGQGPQFIFQYYREEENGRGNFPPRFSGLQFPNYSSELNVNALELDDSALYLCASRPDRQGNTEAFFGQGTRLTVV.

The V gene is TRBV30, the J gene TRBJ1-1; D remains ambiguous. This CDR3 is built from 8 residues. Deletions cut 8 bases from V and 8 bases from J, with 6 bases between. From germline, CDR1 is GTSNPN and CDR2 SVGIG (reference sequence). The CDR3 DNA is TGTGCCCCCGGGGAAGCTTTCTTT. This translates into CAPGEAFF.

The chain joins TRBV7-9 to TRBJ2-7; no clear D gene. V shed 4 bases and J shed 4 bases, with 14 bases lying between them. Germline loops: CDR1 SEHNR, CDR2 FQNEAQ (reference sequence). There are 14 residues in the CDR3. The CDR3 nucleotides are TGTGCCAGCAGCTCCCCTAAAGTGTTTTACGAGCAGTACTTC. It yields the protein CASSSPKVFYEQYF.

The V and J genes are TRBV23-1 and TRBJ1-4; the D gene is possibly TRBD1 (5 bases). TRBV23-1 qualifies as an ORF whose function is uncertain. V lost 3 bases, J lost 4 bases, and 15 bases lay in between. The CDR3 extends over 16 amino acids. CDR3 DNA: TGCGCCAGCAGTCACACCCCGGGGGGGGATAATGAAAAACTGTTTTTT. Translation: CASSHTPGGDNEKLFF.

J is TRBJ2-7 and V is TRBV28, with 10 nucleotides matching TRBD1. V was clipped by 6 bases and J by 0 bases; unmatched bases: 8. The germline gives CDR1 MDHEN, CDR2 SYDVKM. This CDR3 region has 16 residues. DNA of the CDR3: TGTGCCAGCAGCTCCCAGGGACAGGGGTTCTCCTACGAGCAGTACTTC. Encoded protein: CASSSQGQGFSYEQYF.

The chain couples TRBV15 to TRBJ2-6; D uncertain. V was cut by 5 bases and J by 3 bases, with 17 bases left in between. This CDR3 has 17 amino acids. Germline V lookup: CDR1 LNHNV, CDR2 YYDKDF (reference sequence). DNA of the CDR3: TGTGCCACCAGCCCCCGAAGCTTTACTCTTGGGGCCAACGTCCTGACTTTC. It yields the protein CATSPRSFTLGANVLTF.

The chain recombines TRBV10-3 with TRBJ2-1; 11 bases match TRBD2. CDR1 ENHRY and CDR2 SYGVKD come from the germline V gene. V lost 2 bases to trimming and J lost 2 bases; unmatched junction nucleotides: 2. The CDR3 covers 16 residues. This CDR3 is CAISEVLAGAYNEQFF. In nucleotides, the CDR3 is TGTGCCATCAGTGAGGTACTAGCGGGGGCCTACAATGAGCAGTTCTTC.

The chain combines TRBV29-1 with TRBJ2-1, with 9 bases matching TRBD1. Trimming cost V 7 bases and J 7 bases; bases outside gene matches: 17. Germline values: CDR1 SQVTM, CDR2 ANQGSEA. The CDR3 totals 16 residues. The CDR3 spells CSAYRPGQGTRNEQFF. The DNA of the CDR3 is TGCAGCGCCTACCGTCCGGGACAGGGAACTCGAAATGAGCAGTTCTTC.

The chain joins TRBV4-2 to TRBJ2-3, with 8 bases aligning to TRBD2. After removal of 0 bases from V and 3 bases from J, the junction contained 5 bases not matched to a gene. CDR1 is LGHNA and CDR2 is YNFKEQ in the germline V gene. The CDR3 runs to 16 residues. The CDR3 nucleotides read TGTGCCAGCAGCCAAGAGGGACGGGGGGGGACAGATACGCAGTATTTT. Amino acids: CASSQEGRGGTDTQYF.